The clone carrying this TCR beta chain was counted once. The CDR3 is made up of 12 amino acids. V shed 6 bases and J shed 3 bases, with 8 bases lying between them. CDR1 and CDR2 from the germline V gene are MNHEY and SVGAGI. The data stem from a study of blood T cell repertoires in COVID-19. Study details: The United States, Italy and Spain were the sources of the acute and convalescent COVID-19 samples. T cells, B-cell-depleted T cells, or PBMCs provided the cDNA or gDNA that served as material.

Under the authors' procedure: From reference gene primer amplification, estimates of nucleated cell counts were derived. Profiled with immunoSEQ multiplex PCR; TCRdb holds only in-frame clones, not every one. From that table come the V and J calls and clone size; the DNA was used to work out D and trimming. The sample holds 140,000 to 150,000 clones; around 81% are singletons and the top ten take roughly 13%. V and J are TRBV6-5 and TRBJ1-2; weak D call: TRBD1 (6 bases). The receptor was derived from a man between 60 and 75 years old with active or convalescent COVID-19. The sample was peripheral blood. The CDR3 is CASSRGDYGYTF. CDR3 DNA sequence: TGTGCCAGCAGCAGGGGAGACTATGGCTACACCTTC.